This T cell receptor (beta chain) was profiled in a study of cytomegalovirus exposure and HLA in healthy donors. The overall study: Genotyping showed around 80% of 300 to 450 donors falling in the Caucasian-associated ancestry cluster. Study-wide points: Most likely, a cluster of highly shared sequence variants arose as a sequencing artifact. A previous analysis found most TCR beta V segments productive roughly 87% or roughly 30% of the time. CMV serostatus was the sole immune exposure information available.

Trimming at V came to 0 bases and at J to 2 bases, leaving 7 bases not matched to a gene. CDR3 length: 17 amino acids. Per the germline V gene, CDR1 is SGHRS and CDR2 is YFSETQ. PCR involved 60 Vbeta and 13 Jbeta primers. Method: immunoSEQ multiplex PCR; TCRdb's copy keeps in-frame clones and lacks some. This table lists over 120,000 clones. Worth noting for this clone: Antigen unknown.

This clonotype originated in a male donor in good health and CMV-seronegative. V and J are TRBV5-1 and TRBJ1-1, with 10 bases aligning to TRBD1. Sequenced: PBMCs. Here the CDR3 DNA reads TGCGCCAGCAGCTTGGAAGGGACAGGGGCGCATAACACTGAAGCTTTCTTT. This encodes CASSLEGTGAHNTEAFF.